A selection of T cell receptor beta chains follows, all from one sample in a study of technical replicates of blood from a handful of donors. Sequencing used immunoSEQ multiplex PCR; TCRdb keeps in-frame clones, though not all of them. The top ten hold just under 0.25% of the sample, which has around 76,000 clones, over 75% seen once. The sequencing input was T cells isolated from PBMCs. These receptors were taken from a human donor in good health. Each CDR3 is given with its conserved first and last residue. Fields, in order: J gene, CDR3 length, clone size, V gene, D gene, CDR3 DNA, CDR3 protein. The D gene is left open where the match is weak. The listing skips clone size in some rows; elsewhere it reads once, few, many or a size class.

j_gene: TRBJ1-2
len: 16
abundance: NA
v_gene: TRBV30
d_gene: NA
CDR3nt: TGTGCCTGGGGGCAAGTCCGCGAACAGGGTACCTATGGCTACACCTTC
CDR3aa: CAWGQVREQGTYGYTF

j_gene: TRBJ1-1
len: 13
abundance: NA
v_gene: TRBV6-1
d_gene: TRBD1
CDR3nt: TGTGCCAGCAGGTCGGGACAGGACTATGAAGCTTTCTTT
CDR3aa: CASRSGQDYEAFF

j_gene: TRBJ2-7
len: 17
abundance: NA
v_gene: TRBV11-2
d_gene: TRBD2
CDR3nt: TGTGCCAGCAGCTTAGTCGTTTCGGGAGGGCATAGTTACGAGCAGTACTTC
CDR3aa: CASSLVVSGGHSYEQYF

j_gene: TRBJ2-1
len: 15
abundance: NA
v_gene: TRBV6-5
d_gene: NA
CDR3nt: TGTGCCAGCAGCAGGGGGGTTAGCTCCTACAATGAGCAGTTCTTC
CDR3aa: CASSRGVSSYNEQFF

j_gene: TRBJ2-3
len: 15
abundance: NA
v_gene: TRBV6-5
d_gene: TRBD2
CDR3nt: TGTGCCAGCAGCCCGAGCGGGGGGGCTGGGGATACGCAGTATTTT
CDR3aa: CASSPSGGAGDTQYF

j_gene: TRBJ1-6
len: 14
abundance: NA
v_gene: TRBV6-5
d_gene: TRBD1
CDR3nt: TGTGCCAGCAGATCCGGGACAGTGAATTCACCCCTCCACTTT
CDR3aa: CASRSGTVNSPLHF

j_gene: TRBJ2-7
len: 14
abundance: NA
v_gene: TRBV14
d_gene: NA
CDR3nt: TGTGCCAGCAGCCAAGTCGGGGGACGATACGAGCAGTACTTC
CDR3aa: CASSQVGGRYEQYF

j_gene: TRBJ2-2
len: 15
abundance: once
v_gene: TRBV9
d_gene: TRBD2
CDR3nt: TGTGCCAGCAGCGTAGCCGGGACTAGCGCCGGGGAGCTGTTTTTT
CDR3aa: CASSVAGTSAGELFF

j_gene: TRBJ1-6
len: 14
abundance: NA
v_gene: TRBV27
d_gene: TRBD1
CDR3nt: TGTGCCAGCAGTTTAAGTCAGGGGGAATCACCCCTCCACTTT
CDR3aa: CASSLSQGESPLHF

j_gene: TRBJ2-1
len: 15
abundance: NA
v_gene: TRBV14
d_gene: TRBD1
CDR3nt: TGTGCCAGCAGCCAAAGGGACAGGGTCTACAATGAGCAGTTCTTC
CDR3aa: CASSQRDRVYNEQFF

j_gene: TRBJ2-2
len: 17
abundance: NA
v_gene: TRBV11-2
d_gene: NA
CDR3nt: TGTGCCAGCAGCTTGGGACGGGGGACAGTTAGTGCCGGGGAGCTGTTTTTT
CDR3aa: CASSLGRGTVSAGELFF

j_gene: TRBJ2-5
len: 15
abundance: once
v_gene: TRBV10-3
d_gene: TRBD2
CDR3nt: TGTGCCATCAGGGCCCCGGGGACTAGCTTAGAGACCCAGTACTTC
CDR3aa: CAIRAPGTSLETQYF

j_gene: TRBJ2-1
len: 16
abundance: NA
v_gene: TRBV9
d_gene: TRBD2
CDR3nt: TGTGCCAGCAGCTTGGGACTAGCGGGAGGGTACAATGAGCAGTTCTTC
CDR3aa: CASSLGLAGGYNEQFF

j_gene: TRBJ2-3
len: 15
abundance: NA
v_gene: TRBV19
d_gene: NA
CDR3nt: TGTGCCAGTAGTATTTGGGGGGGCCACACAGATACGCAGTATTTT
CDR3aa: CASSIWGGHTDTQYF

j_gene: TRBJ1-1
len: 11
abundance: NA
v_gene: TRBV7-8
d_gene: NA
CDR3nt: TGTGCCAGCAGCCCGGGGACAGAAGCTTTCTTT
CDR3aa: CASSPGTEAFF

j_gene: TRBJ2-7
len: 14
abundance: NA
v_gene: TRBV27
d_gene: NA
CDR3nt: TGTGCCAGCAGTTTAAGCAGGGCGTCCTACGAGCAGTACTTC
CDR3aa: CASSLSRASYEQYF

j_gene: TRBJ1-2
len: 14
abundance: NA
v_gene: TRBV27
d_gene: NA
CDR3nt: TGTGCCAGCAGTTTAGCAGCGGGGGTAGGGGGCTACACCTTC
CDR3aa: CASSLAAGVGGYTF

j_gene: TRBJ2-5
len: 15
abundance: NA
v_gene: TRBV11-2
d_gene: NA
CDR3nt: TGTGCCAGCAGCTTTTCGGGTCGAGACCAAGAGACCCAGTACTTC
CDR3aa: CASSFSGRDQETQYF

j_gene: TRBJ1-1
len: 14
abundance: NA
v_gene: TRBV10-3
d_gene: NA
CDR3nt: TGTGCCATCAGTGATTCTCGGGGAAGGACTGAAGCTTTCTTT
CDR3aa: CAISDSRGRTEAFF

j_gene: TRBJ1-1
len: 13
abundance: NA
v_gene: TRBV10-3
d_gene: NA
CDR3nt: TGTGCCATCAGCGCCCGGGGGGACACTGAAGCTTTCTTT
CDR3aa: CAISARGDTEAFF

j_gene: TRBJ2-1
len: 17
abundance: NA
v_gene: TRBV6-1
d_gene: TRBD2
CDR3nt: TGTGCCAGCAGTGAACTAGCGGGGGGAAGCTCCTACAATGAGCAGTTCTTC
CDR3aa: CASSELAGGSSYNEQFF

j_gene: TRBJ1-3
len: 16
abundance: NA
v_gene: TRBV7-8
d_gene: NA
CDR3nt: TGTGCCAGCAGCCCTAGACCGGGATCCACCGGAAACACCATATATTTT
CDR3aa: CASSPRPGSTGNTIYF

j_gene: TRBJ1-2
len: 16
abundance: once
v_gene: TRBV4-1
d_gene: TRBD1
CDR3nt: TGCGCCAGCAGCCAGGTCTCCGGGACAGGGGCATATGGCTACACCTTC
CDR3aa: CASSQVSGTGAYGYTF

j_gene: TRBJ2-3
len: 16
abundance: NA
v_gene: TRBV5-1
d_gene: TRBD2
CDR3nt: TGCGCCAGCAGCCCCACGATTAGCGGGAGCACAGATACGCAGTATTTT
CDR3aa: CASSPTISGSTDTQYF

j_gene: TRBJ1-5
len: 14
abundance: NA
v_gene: TRBV5-6
d_gene: NA
CDR3nt: TGTGCCAGCAGCTTGACTTCAAGCAATCAGCCCCAGCATTTT
CDR3aa: CASSLTSSNQPQHF

j_gene: TRBJ1-5
len: 13
abundance: NA
v_gene: TRBV4-1
d_gene: NA
CDR3nt: TGCGCCAGCAGCCAACCAGGGTATCAGCCCCAGCATTTT
CDR3aa: CASSQPGYQPQHF

j_gene: TRBJ1-5
len: 15
abundance: few
v_gene: TRBV6-5
d_gene: TRBD1
CDR3nt: TGTGCCAGCAGTCGGGACAGAGCGAGCAATCAGCCCCAGCATTTT
CDR3aa: CASSRDRASNQPQHF

j_gene: TRBJ2-7
len: 13
abundance: NA
v_gene: TRBV6-1
d_gene: NA
CDR3nt: TGTGCCAGCAGTGCAACAGGATTATACGAGCAGTACTTC
CDR3aa: CASSATGLYEQYF

j_gene: TRBJ2-3
len: 15
abundance: NA
v_gene: TRBV9
d_gene: TRBD2
CDR3nt: TGTGCCAGCAGCGTAGCAGCGGGGGACACAGATACGCAGTATTTT
CDR3aa: CASSVAAGDTDTQYF

j_gene: TRBJ1-1
len: 14
abundance: NA
v_gene: TRBV21-1
d_gene: NA
CDR3nt: TGTGCCAGCACCAGAGGCCCCCAGATAACTGAAGCTTTCTTT
CDR3aa: CASTRGPQITEAFF

j_gene: TRBJ2-3
len: 15
abundance: NA
v_gene: TRBV2
d_gene: NA
CDR3nt: TGTGCCAGCAGAGGGCAACCGACTATCACAGATACGCAGTATTTT
CDR3aa: CASRGQPTITDTQYF

j_gene: TRBJ2-3
len: 15
abundance: NA
v_gene: TRBV5-4
d_gene: NA
CDR3nt: TGTGCCAGCAGCTTTACTAGTGAGCTCCAAGATACGCAGTATTTT
CDR3aa: CASSFTSELQDTQYF

j_gene: TRBJ2-3
len: 14
abundance: NA
v_gene: TRBV18
d_gene: TRBD2
CDR3nt: TGTGCCAGCACCCCTAGCGGGGGCGCGGATACGCAGTATTTT
CDR3aa: CASTPSGGADTQYF

j_gene: TRBJ2-7
len: 16
abundance: NA
v_gene: TRBV16
d_gene: TRBD1
CDR3nt: TGTGCCAGCAGCCAACGGTACGGACAGGACCGCTACGAGCAGTACTTC
CDR3aa: CASSQRYGQDRYEQYF

j_gene: TRBJ2-7
len: 17
abundance: NA
v_gene: TRBV2
d_gene: TRBD2
CDR3nt: TGTGCCAGCGGGCTGTCTAGAGGGACTAGCGGGGGTTACGAGCAGTACTTC
CDR3aa: CASGLSRGTSGGYEQYF